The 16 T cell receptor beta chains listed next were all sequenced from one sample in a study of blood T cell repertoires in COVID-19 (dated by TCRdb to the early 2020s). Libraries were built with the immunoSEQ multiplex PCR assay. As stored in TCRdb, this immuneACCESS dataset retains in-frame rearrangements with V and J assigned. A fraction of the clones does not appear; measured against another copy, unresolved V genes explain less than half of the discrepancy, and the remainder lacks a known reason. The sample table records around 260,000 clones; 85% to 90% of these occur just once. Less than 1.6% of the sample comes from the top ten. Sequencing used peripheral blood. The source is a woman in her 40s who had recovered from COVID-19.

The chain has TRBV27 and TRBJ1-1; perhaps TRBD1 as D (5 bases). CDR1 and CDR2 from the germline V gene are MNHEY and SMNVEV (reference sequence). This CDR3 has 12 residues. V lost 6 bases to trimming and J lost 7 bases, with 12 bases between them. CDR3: CASRRPQGEAFF. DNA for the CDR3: TGTGCCAGCAGACGCCCGCAGGGTGAAGCTTTCTTT.

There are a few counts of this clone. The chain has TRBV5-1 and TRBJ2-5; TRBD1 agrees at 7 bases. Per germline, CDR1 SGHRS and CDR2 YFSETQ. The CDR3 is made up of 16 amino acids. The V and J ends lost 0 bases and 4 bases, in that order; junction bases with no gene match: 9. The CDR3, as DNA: TGCGCCAGCAGCTTGGCACAGGGGTCCTTAGGAGAGACCCAGTACTTC. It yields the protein CASSLAQGSLGETQYF.

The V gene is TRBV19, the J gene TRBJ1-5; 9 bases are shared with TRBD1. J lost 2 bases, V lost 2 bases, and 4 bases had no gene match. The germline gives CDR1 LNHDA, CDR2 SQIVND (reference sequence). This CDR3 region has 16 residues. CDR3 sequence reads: CASSITQGAGNQPQHF. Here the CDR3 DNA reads TGTGCCAGTAGTATAACACAGGGGGCAGGCAATCAGCCCCAGCATTTT.

CDR3 region: CAITREGTGELFF. DNA of the CDR3: TGTGCCATCACGAGGGAGGGAACCGGGGAGCTGTTTTTT. The J gene is TRBJ2-2, the V gene TRBV10-3; 7 bases agree with TRBD2. V was clipped by 7 bases and J by 5 bases; unmatched bases: 4. The CDR3 length is 13 residues. Germline loops: CDR1 ENHRY, CDR2 SYGVKD.

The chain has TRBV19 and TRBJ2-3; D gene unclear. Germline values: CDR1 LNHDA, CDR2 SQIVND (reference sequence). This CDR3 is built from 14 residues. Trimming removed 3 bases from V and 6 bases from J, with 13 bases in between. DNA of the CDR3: TGTGCCAGTAGTATCCCGCGGTCCGGGGATACGCAGTATTTT. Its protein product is CASSIPRSGDTQYF. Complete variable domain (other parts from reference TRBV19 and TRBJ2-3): DGGITQSPKYLFRKEGQNVTLSCEQNLNHDAMYWYRQDPGQGLRLIYYSQIVNDFQKGDIAEGYSVSREKKESFPLTVTSAQKNPTAFYLCASSIPRSGDTQYFGPGTRLTVL.

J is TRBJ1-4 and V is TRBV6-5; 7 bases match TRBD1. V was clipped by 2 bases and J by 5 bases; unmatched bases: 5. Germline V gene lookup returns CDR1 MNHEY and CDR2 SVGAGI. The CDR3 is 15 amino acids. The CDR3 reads CASSYDPGGNEKLFF. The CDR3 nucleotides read TGTGCCAGCAGTTACGACCCAGGGGGGAATGAAAAACTGTTTTTT.

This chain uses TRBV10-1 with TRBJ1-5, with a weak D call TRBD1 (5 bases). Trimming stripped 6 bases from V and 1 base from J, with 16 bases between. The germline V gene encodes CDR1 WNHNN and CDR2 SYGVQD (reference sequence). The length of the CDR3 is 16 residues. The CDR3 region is CASSLDTGGSNQPQHF. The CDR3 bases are TGCGCCAGCAGCTTGGACACCGGGGGAAGCAATCAGCCCCAGCATTTT.

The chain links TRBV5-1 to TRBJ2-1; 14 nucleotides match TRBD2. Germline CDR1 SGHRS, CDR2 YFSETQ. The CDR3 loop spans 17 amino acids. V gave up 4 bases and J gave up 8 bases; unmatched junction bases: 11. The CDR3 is CASSQTSGGAVIDEQFF. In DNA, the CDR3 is TGCGCCAGCAGCCAGACTAGCGGGGGGGCTGTTATCGATGAGCAGTTCTTC.

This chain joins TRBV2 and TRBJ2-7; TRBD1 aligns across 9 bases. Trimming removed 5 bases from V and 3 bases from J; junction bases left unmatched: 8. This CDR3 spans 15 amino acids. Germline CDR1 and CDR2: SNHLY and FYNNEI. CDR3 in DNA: TGTGCCAGCAGTCTTAAACAGGGGGCGTTCTACGAGCAGTACTTC. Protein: CASSLKQGAFYEQYF.

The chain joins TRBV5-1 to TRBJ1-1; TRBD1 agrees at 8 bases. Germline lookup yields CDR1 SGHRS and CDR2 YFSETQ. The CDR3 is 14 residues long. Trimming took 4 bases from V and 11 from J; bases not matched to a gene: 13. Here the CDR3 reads CASSMGQAPLGAFF. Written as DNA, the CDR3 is TGCGCCAGCAGCATGGGACAGGCACCCTTGGGGGCTTTCTTT. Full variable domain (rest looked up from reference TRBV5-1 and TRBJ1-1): KAGVTQTPRYLIKTRGQQVTLSCSPISGHRSVSWYQQTPGQGLQFLFEYFSETQRNKGNFPGRFSGRQFSNSRSEMNVSTLELGDSALYLCASSMGQAPLGAFFGQGTRLTVV.

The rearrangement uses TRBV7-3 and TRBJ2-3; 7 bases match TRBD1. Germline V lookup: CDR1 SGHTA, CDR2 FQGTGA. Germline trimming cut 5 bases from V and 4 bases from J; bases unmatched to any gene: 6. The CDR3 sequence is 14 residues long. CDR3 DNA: TGTGCCAGCAGCCGAGGACAGGCGGCAGATACGCAGTATTTT. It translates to CASSRGQAADTQYF.

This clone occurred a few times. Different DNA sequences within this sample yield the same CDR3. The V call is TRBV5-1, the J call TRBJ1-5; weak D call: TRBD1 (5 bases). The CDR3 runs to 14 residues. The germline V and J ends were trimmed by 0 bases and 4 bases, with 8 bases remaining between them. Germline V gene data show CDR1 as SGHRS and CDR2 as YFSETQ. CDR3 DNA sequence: TGCGCCAGCAGCTTGGCCGGGGGGAATCAGCCCCAGCATTTT. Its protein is CASSLAGGNQPQHF.

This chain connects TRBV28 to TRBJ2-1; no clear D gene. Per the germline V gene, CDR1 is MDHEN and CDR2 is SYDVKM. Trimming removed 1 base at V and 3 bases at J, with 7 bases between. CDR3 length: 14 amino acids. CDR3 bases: TGTGCCAGCAGTTTATTTATTCGCTACAATGAGCAGTTCTTC. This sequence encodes CASSLFIRYNEQFF.

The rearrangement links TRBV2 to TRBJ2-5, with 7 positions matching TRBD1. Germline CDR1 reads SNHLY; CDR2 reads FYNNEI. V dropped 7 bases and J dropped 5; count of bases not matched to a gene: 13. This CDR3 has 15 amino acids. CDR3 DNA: TGTGCCAGCAAGATCCAGGACAGGCCTCGGGAGACCCAGTACTTC. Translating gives CASKIQDRPRETQYF.

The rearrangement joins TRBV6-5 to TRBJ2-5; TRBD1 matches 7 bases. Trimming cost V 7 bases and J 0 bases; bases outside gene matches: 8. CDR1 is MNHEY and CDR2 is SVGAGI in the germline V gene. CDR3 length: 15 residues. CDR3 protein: CASTGQPMYQETQYF. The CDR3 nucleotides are TGTGCCAGCACGGGACAGCCTATGTACCAAGAGACCCAGTACTTC.

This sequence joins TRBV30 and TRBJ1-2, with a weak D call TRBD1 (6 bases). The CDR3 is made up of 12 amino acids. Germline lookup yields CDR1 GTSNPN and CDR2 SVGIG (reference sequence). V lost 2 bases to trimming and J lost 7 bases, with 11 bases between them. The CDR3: CAWSLGAAGYTF. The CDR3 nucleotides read TGTGCCTGGAGTCTGGGGGCCGCTGGCTACACCTTC. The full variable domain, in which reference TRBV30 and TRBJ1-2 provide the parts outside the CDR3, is SQTIHQWPATLVQPVGSPLSLECTVEGTSNPNLYWYRQAAGRGLQLLFYSVGIGQISSEVPQNLSASRPQDRQFILSSKKLLLSDSGFYLCAWSLGAAGYTFGSGTRLTVV.